This T cell receptor beta chain was sequenced for a study of cytomegalovirus exposure and HLA in healthy donors. Produced via immunoSEQ multiplex PCR; TCRdb's table is partial and in-frame only. In the table there are some 63,000 clones, roughly 90% of which are singletons. Between the trimmed V and J ends, which lost 5 bases and 7 bases, there was a span of 20 bases. This CDR3 region has 16 residues. CDR1 and CDR2 (germline): SEHNR, FQNEAQ (reference sequence). The sequenced sample was PBMCs. This clonotype was obtained from a woman between 18 and 29 years old in good health and CMV-seronegative. This chain connects TRBV7-9 to TRBJ2-2; tentatively, D is TRBD1 (6 bases). CDR3: CASSRHGGEVIGELFF. CDR3 coding DNA: TGTGCCAGCAGCCGCCATGGGGGCGAGGTGATCGGGGAGCTGTTTTTT. The variable domain in full, with the rest retrieved from reference TRBV7-9 and TRBJ2-2, is DTGVSQNPRHKITKRGQNVTFRCDPISEHNRLYWYRQTLGQGPEFLTYFQNEAQLEKSRLLSDRFSAERPKGSFSTLEIQRTEQGDSAMYLCASSRHGGEVIGELFFGEGSRLTVL.